Below are 10 T cell receptor beta chains sequenced from a single sample in a study of identical twins. TCRdb redid the calling of the 5' RACE reads with MiXCR, one entry per CDR3 protein. The sample contains 600,000 to 700,000 distinct CDR3 sequences, 20% to 25% of which appear only once. These data are also associated with another study on T cells expressing NK-cell markers.

Sequencing input: PBMCs. These receptors came from a woman aged 18 to 35 in good health.

This clonotype has just a few counts. The rearrangement joins TRBV12-3 or TRBV12-4 to TRBJ1-6; D possibly corresponds to TRBD1 (6 bases). This CDR3 comprises 17 residues. Trimming shortened V by 6 bases and J by 0 bases, and 15 bases separated the two germline ends. Written as DNA, the CDR3 is TGTGCCAGCAGAAGCCGACAGGAGAGCTCCTATAATTCACCCCTCCACTTT. Translating it yields CASRSRQESSYNSPLHF.

This clonotype was seen a single time. The V call is TRBV27, the J call TRBJ2-6; a possible D gene is TRBD1 (5 bases). Looked up from germline, CDR1 is MNHEY and CDR2 is SMNVEV (reference sequence). V dropped 3 bases and J dropped 0 bases, with 6 bases sitting between them. This CDR3 is built from 15 residues. The CDR3 sequence: CASSFGHSGANVLTF. In DNA, the CDR3 is TGTGCCAGCAGTTTCGGACACTCTGGGGCCAACGTCCTGACTTTC.

This clonotype was seen a handful of times. The chain couples TRBV4-1 to TRBJ1-2, with unresolved D. The CDR3 runs to 14 residues. Germline CDR1 and CDR2: MGHRA and YSYEKL. V lost 0 bases, J lost 8 bases, and 13 bases lay in between. CDR3 amino acids: CASSQDFRGGGYTF. The CDR3 nucleotides are TGCGCCAGCAGCCAAGATTTTCGGGGAGGGGGCTACACCTTC.

The rearrangement uses TRBV7-2 and TRBJ2-2; weak D call: TRBD2 (6 bases). Germline values: CDR1 SGHTA, CDR2 FQGNSA. With 5 bases removed from V and 5 bases from J, the gap between germline ends came to 15 bases. The CDR3 sequence is 15 residues long. CDR3 nucleotide sequence: TGTGCCAGCAGCCCATCGGGAGCGAGAACCGGGGAGCTGTTTTTT. It yields the protein CASSPSGARTGELFF.

This clonotype was recorded a few times. The CDR3 protein is CASSFGLVTHEQYF. CDR3 nucleotides: TGTGCCAGCAGTTTTGGACTAGTAACCCACGAGCAGTACTTC. The chain carries TRBV12-3 or TRBV12-4 and TRBJ2-7, with 7 bases identical to TRBD2. The CDR3 is made up of 14 amino acids. The V gene end was trimmed by 3 bases and the J gene end by 5 bases; junction bases not matched to a gene: 7.

This clonotype was seen more than once but under ten times. V and J are TRBV12-3 or TRBV12-4 and TRBJ2-1; D is possibly TRBD1 or TRBD2 (6 bases each). Trimming pared 4 bases from V and 6 bases from J, leaving 13 bases between. This CDR3 contains 14 residues. CDR3 loop: CASSSGGRLNEQFF. CDR3 DNA: TGTGCCAGCAGTTCTGGGGGGCGGCTCAATGAGCAGTTCTTC.

This clonotype was picked up one time. CDR3 DNA: TGTGCCAGCAGCCGATGGTCGGCACCAGATACGCAGTATTTT. It translates to CASSRWSAPDTQYF. This sequence joins TRBV7-9 and TRBJ2-3; D is ambiguous. Germline assignment: CDR1 SEHNR and CDR2 FQNEAQ (reference sequence). The CDR3 runs to 14 residues. V lost 5 bases to trimming and J lost 4 bases, with 13 bases between them.

The chain couples TRBV5-5 to TRBJ1-5; unclear D gene. Germline CDR1 SGHKS, CDR2 YYEKEE (reference sequence). V lost 8 bases and J lost 0, with 12 bases in between. This CDR3 has 14 residues. CDR3 loop: CARQNQVSNQPQHF. The CDR3 coding sequence is TGTGCCAGGCAAAACCAAGTTAGCAATCAGCCCCAGCATTTT.

This clonotype was counted a few times. This chain connects TRBV20-1 to TRBJ2-7; D is uncertain. Per germline, CDR1 DFQATT and CDR2 SNEGSKA (reference sequence). The ends were cut back, 4 bases at V and 4 bases at J, with 8 bases in the middle. The CDR3 spans 11 residues. CDR3 in DNA: TGCAGTGCTACGCGTATGTACGAGCAGTACTTC. This encodes CSATRMYEQYF.

This clonotype was found many times. This chain links TRBV20-1 with TRBJ2-1; 10 positions match TRBD2. The germline gives CDR1 DFQATT, CDR2 SNEGSKA (reference sequence). After removal of 4 bases from V and 1 base from J, the junction contained 7 bases not matched to a gene. The CDR3 loop spans 16 amino acids. For the CDR3, the DNA is TGCAGTGCTACCCCGGGACTAGCGATTTCCTACAATGAGCAGTTCTTC. This sequence encodes CSATPGLAISYNEQFF.